The 32 T cell receptor beta chains below all came from one sample that was sequenced in a study of shared clonotypes between healthy human individuals (dated by TCRdb to about 2020). The library was generated by the immunoSEQ multiplex PCR assay. TCRdb obtained this table from immuneACCESS and retained in-frame rearrangements with V and J assigned. These tables miss some clones; where compared with another copy, unresolved V genes account for less than half of the shortfall, and the remainder is unexplained. This sample holds around 340,000 clones; around four fifths were observed only once. The ten largest clones capture about 10% of the sample. Material: memory CD4+ T cells sorted from blood. The sample's cell subset or site, from its label and the paper: CD45RA-negative fraction. The receptors come from a young man in good health.

This chain connects TRBV5-6 to TRBJ1-2; D is uncertain. CDR3 length equals 15 residues. The V and J ends lost 4 bases and 3 bases respectively, with 16 bases between them. Germline CDR1 and CDR2: SGHDT and YYEEEE. As DNA, the CDR3 is TGTGCCAGCAGCGTGGTCGTCAGCCCCGACTATGGCTACACCTTC. Translated: CASSVVVSPDYGYTF.

This clone was detected a few times. V gene TRBV15 combines with J gene TRBJ2-1, with TRBD2 matching over 11 bases. The V segment lost 0 bases and the J segment 2 bases; nucleotides outside the gene matches: 9. From germline, CDR1 is LNHNV and CDR2 YYDKDF (reference sequence). This CDR3 region has 19 residues. The CDR3 reads CATSRDRLAGSHTYNEQFF. Here the CDR3 DNA reads TGTGCCACCAGCAGAGACCGACTAGCGGGGTCACATACCTACAATGAGCAGTTCTTC.

The genes are TRBV5-1 and TRBJ2-3; TRBD2 might be the D (7 bases). Trimming removed 7 bases from V and 0 bases from J, with 12 bases in between. Looked up from germline, CDR1 is SGHRS and CDR2 is YFSETQ. This CDR3 comprises 14 residues. In nucleotides, the CDR3 is TGCGCCAGCCGGGGGGCCCAGAGCACAGATACGCAGTATTTT. The encoded protein is CASRGAQSTDTQYF.

J is TRBJ2-3 and V is TRBV9; possible D gene TRBD1, 6 bases. Germline V lookup: CDR1 SGDLS, CDR2 YYNGEE. The CDR3 is 15 residues long. The V and J ends lost 1 base and 2 bases respectively, with 11 bases between them. The CDR3 bases are TGTGCCAGCAGCGTACTGGGGGCCTCCACAGATACGCAGTATTTT. This codes for CASSVLGASTDTQYF.

The genes are TRBV6-5 and TRBJ2-1, with TRBD2 as a possible D gene (6 bases). The CDR3 sequence is 14 residues long. CDR1 MNHEY and CDR2 SVGAGI come from the germline V gene. V lost 6 bases and J lost 6, with 15 bases in between. The CDR3 bases are TGTGCCAGCAGCTGGGCGGGACTTACCAATGAGCAGTTCTTC. It specifies CASSWAGLTNEQFF.

This clone was counted only a few times. The chain employs TRBV7-2 and TRBJ1-4; 7 positions agree with TRBD1. The CDR3 runs 15 residues. V was clipped by 5 bases and J by 8 bases; unmatched bases: 11. Looked up from germline, CDR1 is SGHTA and CDR2 is FQGNSA. CDR3 in amino acids: CASSRMTGFGEKLFF. In DNA form, the CDR3 reads TGTGCCAGCAGCCGGATGACAGGGTTTGGGGAAAAACTGTTTTTT.

This chain joins TRBV7-9 and TRBJ2-3, with 10 bases matching TRBD2. This CDR3 has 14 amino acids. Germline loops: CDR1 SEHNR, CDR2 FQNEAQ (reference sequence). V dropped 10 bases and J dropped 3; count of bases not matched to a gene: 7. The CDR3 sequence: CATSSGSWTDTQYF. Here the CDR3 DNA reads TGTGCCACCTCTAGCGGGAGTTGGACAGATACGCAGTATTTT.

The V gene is TRBV5-6, the J gene TRBJ2-5, with TRBD1 as a possible D gene (6 bases). CDR3 length: 16 residues. Germline V gives CDR1 SGHDT, CDR2 YYEEEE. Trimming took 2 bases from V and 5 from J, leaving 19 bases between them. CDR3 loop: CASSFIVDRTLETQYF. Written as DNA, the CDR3 is TGTGCCAGCAGCTTCATCGTGGACAGAACCTTGGAGACCCAGTACTTC.

This clone was counted once. The V and J genes are TRBV19 and TRBJ2-5; TRBD2 aligns across 10 bases. CDR1 is LNHDA and CDR2 is SQIVND in the germline V gene (reference sequence). This CDR3 has 13 amino acids. Trimming cost V 6 bases and J 5 bases; bases outside gene matches: 3. Written as DNA, the CDR3 is TGTGCCAGTAGACCTAGCGGGAGTGAGACCCAGTACTTC. It translates to CASRPSGSETQYF.

As regards this clone: The same CDR3 can be traced to other DNA sequences in this sample. The J gene is TRBJ2-7, the V gene TRBV7-6; 9 bases agree with TRBD1. V shed 1 base, J shed 1 base, and the junction held 2 bases outside the gene matches. This CDR3 is built from 15 residues. Germline CDR1 is SGHVS and CDR2 is FNYEAQ. In DNA, the CDR3 is TGTGCCAGCAGCTTAGGGACAGGGGAGTCCTACGAGCAGTACTTC. It specifies CASSLGTGESYEQYF.

In DNA form, the CDR3 reads TGTGCCAGCAGCTCGCAGGGAGATGAAGCTTTCTTT. This codes for CASSSQGDEAFF. V is TRBV5-4 and J is TRBJ1-1, with a possible D match to TRBD1 (5 bases). Per germline, CDR1 SGHNT and CDR2 YYREEE (reference sequence). Deletions cut 3 bases from V and 7 bases from J, with 10 bases between. The CDR3 covers 12 residues. The whole variable domain, remainder taken from reference TRBV5-4 and TRBJ1-1, is ETGVTQSPTHLIKTRGQQVTLRCSSQSGHNTVSWYQQALGQGPQFIFQYYREEENGRGNFPPRFSGLQFPNYSSELNVNALELDDSALYLCASSSQGDEAFFGQGTRLTVV.

The J gene is TRBJ2-7, the V gene TRBV9, with D tentatively TRBD2 (6 bases). Germline CDR1 is SGDLS and CDR2 is YYNGEE. With 3 bases removed from V and 6 bases from J, the gap between germline ends came to 22 bases. This CDR3 is 16 amino acids long. The CDR3 DNA sequence: TGTGCCAGCAGCGCACCCCCCGGGGACTTTCTTTCCGAGCAGTACTTC. Amino acid sequence: CASSAPPGDFLSEQYF.

The rearrangement joins TRBV10-3 to TRBJ2-5; 7 nucleotides match TRBD2. V trimming: 6 bases; J trimming: 4 bases; junction bases outside the gene matches: 11. The CDR3 runs 15 residues. Germline V gene sequence: CDR1 ENHRY, CDR2 SYGVKD. CDR3 amino acids: CAIRDSSGTSETQYF. CDR3 in DNA: TGTGCCATCAGGGATTCCAGCGGGACGTCAGAGACCCAGTACTTC.

V usage is TRBV5-1 and J usage is TRBJ1-2; 7 bases match TRBD1. CDR3 size: 16 residues. The junction had 13 bases not matched to a gene; V was cut back by 4 bases and J by 4 bases. The germline gives CDR1 SGHRS, CDR2 YFSETQ. CDR3 sequence reads: CASSLQTGPTLYGYTF. The CDR3 DNA is TGCGCCAGCAGCCTACAGACAGGGCCAACTCTCTATGGCTACACCTTC.

In its sample, this clone was seen many times. The chain carries TRBV7-9 and TRBJ2-5, with a weak D call TRBD1 (6 bases). V was clipped by 6 bases and J by 5 bases, with 25 bases between them. The length of the CDR3 is 17 residues. Germline V gives CDR1 SEHNR, CDR2 FQNEAQ (reference sequence). The CDR3 DNA sequence: TGTGCCAGCAGTTACAGGGACAAGGGTGCTGTAGGGGAGACCCAGTACTTC. Translation: CASSYRDKGAVGETQYF. The full variable domain, with the rest looked up from reference TRBV7-9 and TRBJ2-5, is DTGVSQNPRHKITKRGQNVTFRCDPISEHNRLYWYRQTLGQGPEFLTYFQNEAQLEKSRLLSDRFSAERPKGSFSTLEIQRTEQGDSAMYLCASSYRDKGAVGETQYFGPGTRLLVL.

The chain recombines TRBV10-2 with TRBJ1-1; 7 nucleotides line up with TRBD1. The CDR3 contains 14 residues. The germline gives CDR1 WSHSY, CDR2 SAAADI. V was clipped by 10 bases and J by 5 bases; unmatched bases: 13. CDR3 residues: CATLAGRGETEAFF. The CDR3 region has the DNA TGCGCCACTCTCGCGGGCAGGGGGGAGACTGAAGCTTTCTTT.

The chain couples TRBV5-1 to TRBJ1-1; D perhaps matches TRBD1 (6 bases). Germline V lookup: CDR1 SGHRS, CDR2 YFSETQ. The CDR3 extends over 15 amino acids. V was cut by 0 bases and J by 12 bases, with 21 bases left in between. CDR3 amino acids: CASSLAAPEQGPTFF. The CDR3 bases are TGCGCCAGCAGCTTGGCCGCACCGGAACAGGGCCCGACTTTCTTT.

The gene calls are TRBV29-1 and TRBJ2-5, with D possibly TRBD1 on 5 matching bases. Trimming removed 4 bases from V and 7 bases from J, with 31 bases in between. CDR1 SQVTM and CDR2 ANQGSEA come from the germline V gene. This CDR3 has 18 residues. Here the CDR3 DNA reads TGCAGCGTTGTTGCCCGCCCGGGTCCCAGGGTAGGATCCGGGACCCAGTACTTC. Amino acid sequence: CSVVARPGPRVGSGTQYF. The full variable domain, in which reference TRBV29-1 and TRBJ2-5 provide the parts outside the CDR3, is SAVISQKPSRDICQRGTSLTIQCQVDSQVTMMFWYRQQPGQSLTLIATANQGSEATYESGFVIDKFPISRPNLTFSTLTVSNMSPEDSSIYLCSVVARPGPRVGSGTQYFGPGTRLLVL.

The V gene is TRBV6-1, the J gene TRBJ1-2, with TRBD1 as a possible D gene (5 bases). Germline loops: CDR1 MNHNS, CDR2 SASEGT. The CDR3 has 15 amino acids. Trimming removed 1 base at V and 2 bases at J, with 11 bases between. The CDR3 region is CASSEGGGANYGYTF. The CDR3 DNA sequence: TGTGCCAGCAGTGAAGGGGGAGGGGCCAACTATGGCTACACCTTC.

The genes are TRBV10-1 and TRBJ1-2; D is unresolved. Trimming shortened V by 3 bases and J by 5 bases, and 7 bases separated the two germline ends. Germline values: CDR1 WNHNN, CDR2 SYGVQD (reference sequence). The CDR3 length is 12 residues. CDR3 in amino acids: CASSDLGYGYTF. The CDR3 bases are TGCGCCAGCAGTGATTTGGGGTATGGCTACACCTTC.

The chain recombines TRBV7-2 with TRBJ2-2, with TRBD2 matching over 8 bases. Germline loops: CDR1 SGHTA, CDR2 FQGNSA. The CDR3 has 17 residues. Trimming removed 1 base from V and 4 bases from J; junction bases left unmatched: 8. The CDR3 coding sequence is TGTGCCAGCAGCTTAGGGTTCGGGAGGGTCACCACCGGGGAGCTGTTTTTT. Protein sequence: CASSLGFGRVTTGELFF.

The chain combines TRBV2 with TRBJ1-4; D gene uncertain. The V gene lost 3 bases and the J gene lost 10 bases, with 6 bases spanning the gap. CDR1 is SNHLY and CDR2 is FYNNEI in the germline V gene. The CDR3 length is 11 residues. The CDR3 reads CASSERGKLFF. For the CDR3, the DNA is TGTGCCAGCAGTGAGCGGGGAAAACTGTTTTTT.

CDR3 in DNA: TGCGCCAGCAGCTTGGTCAGTAATTCACCCCTCCACTTT. Its translation: CASSLVSNSPLHF. The rearrangement links TRBV5-1 to TRBJ1-6, with D unclear. Germline V gives CDR1 SGHRS, CDR2 YFSETQ. The V and J ends lost 0 bases and 6 bases respectively, with 4 bases between them. The CDR3 is 13 residues long. The full variable domain, its missing parts supplied by reference TRBV5-1 and TRBJ1-6, is KAGVTQTPRYLIKTRGQQVTLSCSPISGHRSVSWYQQTPGQGLQFLFEYFSETQRNKGNFPGRFSGRQFSNSRSEMNVSTLELGDSALYLCASSLVSNSPLHFGNGTRLTVT.

The chain couples TRBV28 to TRBJ2-7; D not certain. CDR1 MDHEN and CDR2 SYDVKM come from the germline V gene. The V end was cut by 7 bases, the J end by 1 base, with 11 bases between. The CDR3 is 13 residues long. This CDR3 reads CASTAPGSYEQYF. CDR3 DNA sequence: TGTGCCAGCACCGCTCCGGGTTCCTACGAGCAGTACTTC. The entire variable domain, with the rest obtained from reference TRBV28 and TRBJ2-7, is as follows: DVKVTQSSRYLVKRTGEKVFLECVQDMDHENMFWYRQDPGLGLRLIYFSYDVKMKEKGDIPEGYSVSREKKERFSLILESASTNQTSMYLCASTAPGSYEQYFGPGTRLTVT.

The chain is built from TRBV7-2 and TRBJ1-2; D might be TRBD1 (6 bases). The V and J ends lost 4 bases and 8 bases respectively, with 17 bases between them. The CDR3 is 14 amino acids. The germline gives CDR1 SGHTA, CDR2 FQGNSA. The DNA of the CDR3 is TGTGCCAGCAGCTCGAGTACAGGGCCTATGGGCTACACCTTC. Its translation is CASSSSTGPMGYTF. Complete variable domain (other parts from reference TRBV7-2 and TRBJ1-2): GAGVSQSPSNKVTEKGKDVELRCDPISGHTALYWYRQSLGQGLEFLIYFQGNSAPDKSGLPSDRFSAERTGGSVSTLTIQRTQQEDSAVYLCASSSSTGPMGYTFGSGTRLTVV.

The chain employs TRBV30 and TRBJ2-7; D is undetermined. Germline V gene data show CDR1 as GTSNPN and CDR2 as SVGIG (reference sequence). V shed 2 bases and J shed 1 base, with 15 bases lying between them. The CDR3 is 15 amino acids. The CDR3 loop reads CAWSPKGAPSYEQYF. CDR3 coding DNA: TGTGCCTGGAGTCCAAAAGGAGCCCCTTCCTACGAGCAGTACTTC.

The V call is TRBV2, the J call TRBJ1-3; no clear D. Germline V gene data show CDR1 as SNHLY and CDR2 as FYNNEI. The CDR3 is made up of 11 amino acids. V dropped 5 bases and J dropped 13 bases, with 12 bases sitting between them. CDR3 coding DNA: TGTGCCAGCAGTCCGCGGGGTTCAATATATTTT. Protein sequence: CASSPRGSIYF.

This chain links TRBV6-6 with TRBJ1-4; TRBD1 matches at 9 bases. Germline CDR1 is MNHNY and CDR2 is SVGAGI (reference sequence). This CDR3 contains 13 residues. After removal of 6 bases from V and 12 bases from J, the junction contained 8 bases not matched to a gene. The CDR3 protein is CASSRTGDLELFF. In DNA form, the CDR3 reads TGTGCCAGCAGCCGGACAGGGGATTTGGAACTGTTTTTT.

This clone was detected a few times. The rearrangement uses TRBV6-1 and TRBJ1-4, with 8 bases that match TRBD1. The CDR3 is made up of 13 amino acids. Germline V gene lookup returns CDR1 MNHNS and CDR2 SASEGT. V was pared by 6 bases and J by 10 bases, with 7 bases of the junction left unmatched. The CDR3 DNA is TGTGCCAGCAGGGGACAGGTCGGAGGAAAACTGTTTTTT. Amino acids: CASRGQVGGKLFF.

Details on this clone: A much more abundant neighbour one base away suggests this may be a read error. The same CDR3 can be traced to other DNA sequences in this sample. V is TRBV4-1 and J is TRBJ2-2; D call uncertain. The germline V and J ends were trimmed by 0 bases and 6 bases, with 5 bases remaining between them. The CDR3 totals 13 residues. Germline V gives CDR1 MGHRA, CDR2 YSYEKL. CDR3 coding DNA: TGCGCCAGCAGCCAAGATGGGGCCGGGGAGCTGTTTTTT. This sequence encodes CASSQDGAGELFF.

The CDR3 reads CAISEGLAGANEQFF. The CDR3 bases are TGTGCCATCAGTGAGGGGCTAGCGGGGGCGAATGAGCAGTTCTTC. The chain has TRBV10-3 and TRBJ2-1, with 10 bases fitting TRBD2. Germline CDR1 and CDR2: ENHRY and SYGVKD. The CDR3 sequence is 15 residues long. With 2 bases clipped from V and 7 bases from J, the junction kept 5 bases outside the gene matches.

The chain has TRBV6-1 and TRBJ1-4; D remains unclear. V gave up 7 bases and J gave up 6 bases, with 9 bases separating them. This CDR3 has 12 residues. Germline V gene data show CDR1 as MNHNS and CDR2 as SASEGT. CDR3 DNA sequence: TGTGCCAGCACCGAAGGCCATGAAAAACTGTTTTTT. It translates to CASTEGHEKLFF.